Following are 31 T cell receptor beta chains from one sample sequenced in a study of a mutant IDH1 vaccine in newly diagnosed glioma. Their cognate antigens are unknown. Time point described: week 5, during vaccination. The content of each vaccine dose was 300 ug of mutant IDH1 20-mer peptide, and topical imiquimod accompanied it. The protocol was immunoSEQ multiplex PCR, while the TCRdb copy is restricted to in-frame clones and leaves out a portion. The profile covers 30,000 to 40,000 clones, with roughly 80% appearing a single time and about an eighth taken by the ten largest. This sample comprised PBMCs, obtained from a glioma patient whose treatment included an IDH1 peptide vaccine. Every receptor here comes from a man aged 50 to 59 with glioma.

The chain couples TRBV4-1 to TRBJ1-4; D call uncertain. The V gene lost 1 base and the J gene lost 7 bases, with 10 bases spanning the gap. This CDR3 is built from 14 residues. Per the germline V gene, CDR1 is MGHRA and CDR2 is YSYEKL. The CDR3 bases are TGCGCCAGCAGCCAAGGGGCACGAACTGAAAAACTGTTTTTT. Residues: CASSQGARTEKLFF.

This clone was observed a few times. J is TRBJ1-1 and V is TRBV7-2; D gene uncertain. CDR3 length: 12 residues. CDR1 is SGHTA and CDR2 is FQGNSA in the germline V gene. V was shortened by 2 bases and J by 7 bases, with 8 bases between the two germline ends. The CDR3 loop is CASSLFTGEAFF. CDR3 DNA sequence: TGTGCCAGCAGCTTATTTACCGGTGAAGCTTTCTTT.

This clone was seen a single time. The chain couples TRBV27 to TRBJ1-1; tentative D call: TRBD1 (6 bases). Trimming took off 2 bases at V and 3 bases at J, with 13 bases between the two ends. The CDR3 has 15 residues. The V gene's germline CDR1 is MNHEY and CDR2 SMNVEV (reference sequence). The CDR3 region has the DNA TGTGCCAGCAGTTTAAGAGGGGGTGGGTACACTGAAGCTTTCTTT. Protein product: CASSLRGGGYTEAFF.

The chain is built from TRBV20-1 and TRBJ2-1; D possibly corresponds to TRBD1 (6 bases). CDR1 is DFQATT, CDR2 SNEGSKA, per germline (reference sequence). V was pared by 6 bases and J by 7 bases, with 10 bases between. The CDR3 loop spans 11 amino acids. The CDR3 nucleotides read TGCAGTGCGGCCCAGGGGAATGAGCAGTTCTTC. Translated, it gives CSAAQGNEQFF.

This clone has just one count. The genes are TRBV2 and TRBJ2-5, with D unclear. Looked up from germline, CDR1 is SNHLY and CDR2 is FYNNEI. This CDR3 spans 12 amino acids. V was trimmed by 7 bases and J by 2 bases, leaving 8 bases between them. CDR3 region: CASIARQETQYF. CDR3 nucleotide sequence: TGTGCCAGCATAGCTAGACAAGAGACCCAGTACTTC.

The J gene is TRBJ1-4, the V gene TRBV7-2; D might be TRBD1 (6 bases). The CDR3 extends over 15 amino acids. Germline V lookup: CDR1 SGHTA, CDR2 FQGNSA. The V end was cut by 1 base, the J end by 5 bases, with 11 bases between. As DNA, the CDR3 is TGTGCCAGCAGCTTAGGCGGACAGTTAAATGAAAAACTGTTTTTT. Its protein is CASSLGGQLNEKLFF.

The rearrangement joins TRBV9 to TRBJ2-3; D gene unclear. CDR3 length: 14 residues. V lost 2 bases and J lost 6, with 13 bases in between. Germline lookup yields CDR1 SGDLS and CDR2 YYNGEE. The CDR3 loop reads CASSVVSRGDTQYF. CDR3 in DNA: TGTGCCAGCAGCGTCGTGAGCCGTGGGGATACGCAGTATTTT.

The V gene is TRBV21-1, the J gene TRBJ1-4. TRBV21-1 is shown as a pseudogene. There are 15 residues in the CDR3. CDR3 nucleotides: TGTGCCAGCAGCAAAAGAGGCAGGGAGGATGAAAAACTGTTTTTT. This sequence encodes CASSKRGREDEKLFF.

V usage is TRBV5-1 and J usage is TRBJ2-7; D remains unclear. The germline V gene encodes CDR1 SGHRS and CDR2 YFSETQ. The CDR3 contains 12 residues. V shed 10 bases and J shed 0 bases, with 11 bases lying between them. The CDR3 loop reads CAADGSSYEQYF. DNA for the CDR3: TGCGCCGCAGACGGAAGCTCCTACGAGCAGTACTTC.

The rearrangement uses TRBV7-9 and TRBJ1-3, with 7 bases aligning to TRBD1. The CDR3 length is 16 residues. Germline CDR1 and CDR2: SEHNR and FQNEAQ (reference sequence). The trim removed 0 bases at V and 3 bases at J, leaving 5 bases unmatched. The CDR3 DNA reads TGTGCCAGCAGCTTAGCAGCAGGGGGTGGTGGAAACACCATATATTTT. Translation: CASSLAAGGGGNTIYF.

The chain links TRBV19 to TRBJ1-3; 9 nucleotides agree with TRBD1. This CDR3 has 13 residues. CDR1 and CDR2 (germline): LNHDA, SQIVND (reference sequence). V lost 11 bases, J lost 2 bases, and 4 bases stayed unmatched. CDR3 sequence reads: CAVGDRAGNTIYF. The CDR3 nucleotides are TGTGCCGTGGGGGACAGGGCTGGAAACACCATATATTTT. The full variable domain, completed using reference TRBV19 and TRBJ1-3, is DGGITQSPKYLFRKEGQNVTLSCEQNLNHDAMYWYRQDPGQGLRLIYYSQIVNDFQKGDIAEGYSVSREKKESFPLTVTSAQKNPTAFYLCAVGDRAGNTIYFGEGSWLTVV.

The chain employs TRBV4-1 and TRBJ1-2; 8 bases line up with TRBD1. Trimming at V came to 1 base and at J to 7 bases, leaving 2 bases not matched to a gene. The CDR3 consists of 13 residues. Germline CDR1 and CDR2: MGHRA and YSYEKL. DNA of the CDR3: TGCGCCAGCAGCCAAGGGACAGGGCTTGGCTACACCTTC. It codes for CASSQGTGLGYTF.

The genes are TRBV7-2 and TRBJ2-3, with D unresolved. With 5 bases removed from V and 2 bases from J, the gap between germline ends came to 17 bases. The germline CDR1 and CDR2 sequences are SGHTA and FQGNSA. The CDR3 has 16 residues. CDR3 sequence: CASSVRAPLITDTQYF. The CDR3 bases are TGTGCCAGCAGCGTCCGGGCCCCTCTTATCACAGATACGCAGTATTTT.

This clone came up a few times. This chain uses TRBV4-1 with TRBJ1-1, with D possibly matching TRBD1 (6 bases). Germline V lookup: CDR1 MGHRA, CDR2 YSYEKL. This CDR3 spans 13 amino acids. V lost 3 bases, J lost 5 bases, and 10 bases lay in between. CDR3 DNA: TGCGCCAGCAGCCAGTCAAGGGGGACTGAAGCTTTCTTT. It encodes CASSQSRGTEAFF.

The genes are TRBV7-6 and TRBJ1-1; D not certain. The CDR3 loop spans 13 amino acids. Germline assignment: CDR1 SGHVS and CDR2 FNYEAQ. Trimming removed 5 bases from V and 1 base from J, with 8 bases in between. The CDR3 DNA is TGTGCCAGCAGCCGGGCGGGGAACACTGAAGCTTTCTTT. Its translation is CASSRAGNTEAFF.

The V gene is TRBV7-2, the J gene TRBJ1-1; D perhaps matches TRBD1 (6 bases). Germline CDR1 SGHTA, CDR2 FQGNSA. This CDR3 has 13 residues. Trimming shortened V by 7 bases and J by 6 bases, and 15 bases separated the two germline ends. The CDR3 sequence is CASTLGGGSEAFF. CDR3 coding DNA: TGTGCCAGCACTCTAGGGGGTGGGTCTGAAGCTTTCTTT.

The chain employs TRBV2 and TRBJ1-5; D ambiguous. V was trimmed by 1 base and J by 4 bases, leaving 8 bases between them. Germline CDR1 is SNHLY and CDR2 is FYNNEI. The CDR3 sequence is 14 residues long. The CDR3 DNA reads as TGTGCCAGCAGTGAAGAGCAGCTAAATCAGCCCCAGCATTTT. Translated, it gives CASSEEQLNQPQHF.

The chain carries TRBV10-3 and TRBJ2-2, with a tentative D call TRBD2 (6 bases). V dropped 7 bases and J dropped 8 bases, with 14 bases sitting between them. Germline CDR1 reads ENHRY; CDR2 reads SYGVKD. CDR3 length: 13 amino acids. In DNA form, the CDR3 reads TGTGCCATCACAACTAGCCCTCGGGGGGAGCTGTTTTTT. Translation gives CAITTSPRGELFF.

The rearrangement links TRBV27 to TRBJ1-1; D is unclear. The length of the CDR3 is 15 residues. Between the trimmed V and J ends, which lost 4 bases and 3 bases, there was a span of 15 bases. Germline V CDR1 and CDR2: MNHEY, SMNVEV (reference sequence). CDR3 residues: CASSSGSRVDTEAFF. The DNA for the CDR3 is TGTGCCAGCAGTTCGGGCTCACGGGTTGACACTGAAGCTTTCTTT.

V and J are TRBV18 and TRBJ1-5; TRBD1 is a possible D gene (5 bases). In germline, CDR1 is KGHSH, CDR2 LQKENI. The CDR3 loop spans 13 amino acids. V lost 3 bases to trimming and J lost 4 bases, with 7 bases between them. CDR3 amino acids: CASSPDINQPQHF. The CDR3 DNA reads TGTGCCAGCTCACCGGACATAAATCAGCCCCAGCATTTT.

The rearrangement links TRBV9 to TRBJ1-4, with 9 positions matching TRBD1. Trimming took 0 bases from V and 8 from J; bases not matched to a gene: 14. The CDR3 consists of 18 residues. CDR1 is SGDLS and CDR2 is YYNGEE in the germline V gene. The CDR3 DNA follows: TGTGCCAGCAGCGTAGGAAGAGGTGTGGGACAGGGAAAGGAAAAACTGTTTTTT. This encodes CASSVGRGVGQGKEKLFF.

This sequence joins TRBV5-8 and TRBJ2-2, with 10 bases fitting TRBD1. The CDR3 covers 17 residues. The trim removed 5 bases at V and 0 bases at J, leaving 7 bases unmatched. Germline CDR1 is SGHTS and CDR2 is YDEGEE. The CDR3 DNA follows: TGTGCCAGCAGACGTCCCGGGACAGGGGCGAACACCGGGGAGCTGTTTTTT. Translating gives CASRRPGTGANTGELFF.

This clone was counted a few times. The chain has TRBV5-1 and TRBJ1-1; D is ambiguous. The ends were cut back, 3 bases at V and 5 bases at J, with 11 bases in the middle. This CDR3 comprises 13 residues. Germline V gene lookup returns CDR1 SGHRS and CDR2 YFSETQ. The CDR3 protein is CASSWESGTEAFF. The CDR3 coding sequence is TGCGCCAGCAGCTGGGAGAGCGGGACTGAAGCTTTCTTT.

The V and J genes are TRBV7-3 and TRBJ2-7; D remains ambiguous. The germline gives CDR1 SGHTA, CDR2 FQGTGA. This CDR3 region has 13 residues. Trimming took off 5 bases at V and 7 bases at J, with 15 bases between the two ends. The CDR3 region is CASSPTPAGEQYF. The CDR3 DNA follows: TGTGCCAGCAGCCCGACCCCCGCTGGAGAGCAGTACTTC.

The rearrangement uses TRBV19 and TRBJ1-5, with 7 nucleotides matching TRBD1. The length of the CDR3 is 15 residues. Germline assignment: CDR1 LNHDA and CDR2 SQIVND (reference sequence). V dropped 4 bases and J dropped 1; count of bases not matched to a gene: 4. The CDR3 nucleotides read TGTGCCAGTAGTAGAGAGGGACAGAGCAATCAGCCCCAGCATTTT. Its translation: CASSREGQSNQPQHF.

This clone is termed hyperexpanded. V usage is TRBV10-3 and J usage is TRBJ1-1; D is undetermined. The germline gives CDR1 ENHRY, CDR2 SYGVKD. The germline V and J ends were trimmed by 10 bases and 10 bases, with 16 bases remaining between them. CDR3 size: 11 residues. The CDR3 region has the DNA TGTGCCACCGGGAACCTCACCCCAGCTTTCTTT. This codes for CATGNLTPAFF.

The chain has TRBV27 and TRBJ2-5, with D hard to call. Germline-derived CDR1 and CDR2 are MNHEY and SMNVEV (reference sequence). V shed 1 base and J shed 0 bases, with 6 bases lying between them. The CDR3 consists of 14 residues. This CDR3 is CASSLFPDQETQYF. CDR3 bases: TGTGCCAGCAGTTTATTCCCCGACCAAGAGACCCAGTACTTC.

The chain has TRBV15 and TRBJ1-1, with D unresolved. Germline V gene data show CDR1 as LNHNV and CDR2 as YYDKDF (reference sequence). The CDR3 length is 13 residues. V shed 3 bases and J shed 4 bases, with 9 bases lying between them. CDR3 protein: CATSRTRVTEAFF. The CDR3 DNA reads as TGTGCCACCAGCAGGACTAGGGTCACTGAAGCTTTCTTT.

This clone was observed once. The chain carries TRBV28 and TRBJ1-1, with unresolved D. V was trimmed by 1 base and J by 5 bases, leaving 11 bases between them. Germline V lookup: CDR1 MDHEN, CDR2 SYDVKM. CDR3 length equals 14 residues. CDR3 DNA: TGTGCCAGCAGTTTATCGGTTTCGGGAACTGAAGCTTTCTTT. It translates to CASSLSVSGTEAFF.

The genes are TRBV7-9 and TRBJ2-7; D may be TRBD2 (5 bases). Trimming took 1 base from V and 5 from J, leaving 6 bases between them. Germline values: CDR1 SEHNR, CDR2 FQNEAQ (reference sequence). The CDR3 is 12 amino acids. CDR3 amino acids: CASSLDGNEQYF. The DNA of the CDR3 is TGTGCCAGCAGCTTAGACGGGAACGAGCAGTACTTC.

Relative to its sample, this clone is medium-sized. The chain couples TRBV9 to TRBJ1-2; maybe TRBD1 (5 bases). CDR1 is SGDLS and CDR2 is YYNGEE in the germline V gene. V shed 0 bases and J shed 7 bases, with 13 bases lying between them. This CDR3 spans 14 amino acids. This CDR3 is CASSVAGRGAGYTF. The CDR3 DNA follows: TGTGCCAGCAGCGTAGCGGGGAGAGGGGCTGGCTACACCTTC.